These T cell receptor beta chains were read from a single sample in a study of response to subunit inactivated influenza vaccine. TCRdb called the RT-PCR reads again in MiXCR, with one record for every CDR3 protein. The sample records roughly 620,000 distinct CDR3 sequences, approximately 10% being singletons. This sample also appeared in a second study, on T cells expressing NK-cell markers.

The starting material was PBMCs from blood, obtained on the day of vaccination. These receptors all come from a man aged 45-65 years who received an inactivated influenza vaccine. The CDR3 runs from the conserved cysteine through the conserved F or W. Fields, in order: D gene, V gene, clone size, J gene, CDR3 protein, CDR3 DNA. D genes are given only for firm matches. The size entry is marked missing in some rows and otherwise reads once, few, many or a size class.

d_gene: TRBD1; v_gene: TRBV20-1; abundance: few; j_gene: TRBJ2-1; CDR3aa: CSASGTGAYNEQFF; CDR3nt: TGCAGTGCCTCCGGGACAGGGGCCTACAATGAGCAGTTCTTC
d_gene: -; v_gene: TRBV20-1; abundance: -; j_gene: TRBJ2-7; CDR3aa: CSARETYEQYF; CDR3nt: TGCAGTGCTAGGGAGACCTACGAGCAGTACTTC
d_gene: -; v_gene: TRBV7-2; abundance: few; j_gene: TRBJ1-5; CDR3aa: CASSLAAGSTQPQHF; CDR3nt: TGTGCCAGCAGCTTAGCGGCAGGGAGTACTCAGCCCCAGCATTTT
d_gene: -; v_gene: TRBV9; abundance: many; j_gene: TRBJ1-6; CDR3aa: CASSVGTYNSPLHF; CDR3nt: TGTGCCAGCAGCGTCGGGACATACAATTCACCCCTCCACTTT
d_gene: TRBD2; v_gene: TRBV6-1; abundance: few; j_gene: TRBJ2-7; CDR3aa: CASQPSGGYEQYF; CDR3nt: TGTGCCAGCCAACCTAGCGGGGGCTACGAGCAGTACTTC
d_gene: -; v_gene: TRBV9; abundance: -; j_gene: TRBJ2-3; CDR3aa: CASSSRRRDYRRDTQYF; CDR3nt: TGTGCCAGCAGCTCCCGGCGGAGGGATTACCGCAGGGATACGCAGTATTTT
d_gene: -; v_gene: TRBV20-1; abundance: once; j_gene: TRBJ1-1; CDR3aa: CSARFLTNTEAFF; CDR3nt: TGCAGTGCTAGGTTTTTGACGAACACTGAAGCTTTCTTT
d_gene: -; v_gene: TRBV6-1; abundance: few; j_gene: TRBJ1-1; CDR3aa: CASSEVPAFF; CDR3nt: TGTGCCAGCAGTGAAGTTCCGGCTTTCTTT
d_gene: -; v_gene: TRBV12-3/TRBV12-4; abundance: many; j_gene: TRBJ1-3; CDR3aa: CASKGRGISGNTIYF; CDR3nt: TGTGCCAGCAAGGGGCGGGGGATCTCTGGAAACACCATATATTTT
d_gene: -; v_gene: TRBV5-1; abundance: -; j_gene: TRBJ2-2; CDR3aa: CASRKGDTGELFF; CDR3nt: TGCGCCAGCAGGAAGGGGGACACCGGGGAGCTGTTTTTT
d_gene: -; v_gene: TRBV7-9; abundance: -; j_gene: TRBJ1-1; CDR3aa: CASSKENTEAFF; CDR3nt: TGTGCCAGCAGCAAGGAGAACACTGAAGCTTTCTTT
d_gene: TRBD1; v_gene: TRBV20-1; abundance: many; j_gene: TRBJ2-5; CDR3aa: CSAKGTGDVETQYF; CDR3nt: TGCAGTGCTAAAGGGACAGGGGACGTCGAGACCCAGTACTTC
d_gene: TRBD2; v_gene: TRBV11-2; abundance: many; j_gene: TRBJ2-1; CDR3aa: CASSLFRGDNEQFF; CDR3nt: TGTGCCAGCAGCTTATTCCGGGGGGACAATGAGCAGTTCTTC
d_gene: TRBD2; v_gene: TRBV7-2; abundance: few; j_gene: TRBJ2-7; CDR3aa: CASSLRTSLLGEQYF; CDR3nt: TGTGCCAGCAGCCTTAGGACTAGCCTCCTAGGCGAGCAGTACTTC